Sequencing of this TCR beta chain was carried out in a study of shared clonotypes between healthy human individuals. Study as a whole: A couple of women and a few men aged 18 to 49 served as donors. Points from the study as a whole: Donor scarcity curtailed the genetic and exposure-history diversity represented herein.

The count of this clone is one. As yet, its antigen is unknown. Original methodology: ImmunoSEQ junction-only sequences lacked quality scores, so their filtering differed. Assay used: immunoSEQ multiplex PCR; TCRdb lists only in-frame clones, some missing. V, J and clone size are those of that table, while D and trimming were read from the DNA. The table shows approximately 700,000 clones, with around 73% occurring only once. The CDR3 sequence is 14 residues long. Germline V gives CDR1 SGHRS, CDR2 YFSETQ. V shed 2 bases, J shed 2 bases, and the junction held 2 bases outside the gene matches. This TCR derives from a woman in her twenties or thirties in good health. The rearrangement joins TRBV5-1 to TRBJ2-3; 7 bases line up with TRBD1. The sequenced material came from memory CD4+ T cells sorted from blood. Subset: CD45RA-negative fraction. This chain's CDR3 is CASSFGTVTDTQYF. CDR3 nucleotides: TGCGCCAGCAGCTTCGGGACAGTCACAGATACGCAGTATTTT.